This T cell receptor (beta chain) emerged from a study of cytotoxic CD8 clonotypes in ibrutinib-treated CLL. Trimming cost V 5 bases and J 6 bases; bases outside gene matches: 9. The CDR3 runs 14 residues. Germline assignment: CDR1 KGHSH and CDR2 LQKENI. The repertoire was sequenced with immunoSEQ multiplex PCR; TCRdb's copy has only in-frame clones and lacks some. The sample shows some 310,000 clones, 80% of them seen only once. This clonotype was sampled from a human donor with chronic lymphocytic leukemia. V usage is TRBV18 and J usage is TRBJ2-7; TRBD2 aligns across 8 bases. The source material was PBMCs, sampled before ibrutinib treatment. The CDR3 is CASSVREGQREQYF. CDR3 bases: TGTGCCAGCTCAGTTCGGGAGGGCCAACGCGAGCAGTACTTC. The full variable domain, in which reference TRBV18 and TRBJ2-7 provide the parts outside the CDR3, is NAGVMQNPRHLVRRRGQEARLRCSPMKGHSHVYWYRQLPEEGLKFMVYLQKENIIDESGMPKERFSAEFPKEGPSILRIQQVVRGDSAAYFCASSVREGQREQYFGPGTRLTVT.